These T cell receptor beta chains were read from a single sample in a study of T cell repertoires in ileal Crohn's disease. TCRdb keeps only in-frame clones here, not all; method: immunoSEQ multiplex PCR. The table shows more than 10,000 clones, with over 75% occurring only once. Sequenced input: ileal tissue. The source is an adult with Crohn's disease. Both conserved end residues are part of each CDR3. A D gene is named only where the DNA matches it firmly. Some rows have no size entry. The others give once, few or many, or a class for an expanded clone.

D,size,J,V,CDR3,DNA
TRBD1,.,TRBJ2-3,TRBV10-1,CASSRTTTGGMADTQYF,TGCGCCAGCAGCCGTACCACGACAGGGGGCATGGCAGATACGCAGTATTTT
.,.,TRBJ2-2,TRBV2,CASSATSNTGELFF,TGTGCCAGCAGTGCGACTTCGAACACCGGGGAGCTGTTTTTT
.,few,TRBJ2-3,TRBV2,CASSGGASTDTQYF,TGTGCCAGCAGTGGCGGCGCAAGCACAGATACGCAGTATTTT
.,.,TRBJ1-5,TRBV9,CASSVGTPTGTNQPQHF,TGTGCCAGCAGCGTAGGAACCCCTACAGGGACCAATCAGCCCCAGCATTTT
.,.,TRBJ2-2,TRBV19,CASSWGVYAELFF,TGTGCCAGTAGCTGGGGGGTCTATGCGGAGCTGTTTTTT
.,.,TRBJ2-7,TRBV5-1,CASSLAQNYEQYF,TGCGCCAGCAGCTTGGCACAAAACTACGAGCAGTACTTC
.,.,TRBJ2-7,TRBV11-2,CASSFSGVYEQYF,TGTGCCAGCAGCTTCTCGGGGGTGTACGAGCAGTACTTC
.,once,TRBJ1-2,TRBV20-1,CSAITGFGYTF,TGCAGTGCTATAACAGGGTTTGGCTACACCTTC
.,.,TRBJ1-2,TRBV29-1,CSVEGGVPGYGYTF,TGCAGCGTTGAGGGGGGGGTCCCGGGGTATGGCTACACCTTC
.,few,TRBJ1-5,TRBV19,CASSIPGVNQPQHF,TGTGCCAGTAGTATTCCAGGGGTCAATCAGCCCCAGCATTTT
.,.,TRBJ2-2,TRBV6-1,CASSEILLAEGGELFF,TGTGCCAGCAGTGAAATTCTTCTAGCTGAGGGCGGGGAGCTGTTTTTT
TRBD2,.,TRBJ2-3,TRBV29-1,CSVELAGVPSDTQYF,TGCAGCGTTGAGCTAGCGGGGGTTCCGTCAGATACGCAGTATTTT
.,.,TRBJ1-1,TRBV6-6,CAHRAVNTEAFF,TGTGCCCACAGGGCAGTGAACACTGAAGCTTTCTTT
.,.,TRBJ2-7,TRBV18,CASSPPATSYEQYF,TGTGCCAGCTCACCACCGGCCACCTCCTACGAGCAGTACTTC
TRBD1,.,TRBJ1-1,TRBV5-1,CASSLGQGAMNTEAFF,TGCGCCAGCAGCTTGGGACAGGGGGCGATGAACACTGAAGCTTTCTTT
TRBD2,medium-sized,TRBJ2-7,TRBV10-3,CAISETSGSYEQYF,TGTGCCATCAGTGAGACTAGCGGCTCCTACGAGCAGTACTTC
.,.,TRBJ2-6,TRBV30,CAWRPRGPSGANVLTF,TGTGCCTGGAGACCTCGAGGCCCCTCTGGGGCCAACGTCCTGACTTTC
.,.,TRBJ2-7,TRBV5-1,CASSPGVVGYEQYF,TGCGCCAGCAGCCCGGGGGTTGTAGGGTACGAGCAGTACTTC
.,.,TRBJ2-3,TRBV11-2,CASSPSGDTQYF,TGTGCCAGCAGCCCGTCAGGGGATACGCAGTATTTT
TRBD2,.,TRBJ2-3,TRBV9,CASSVAGTSGLDTQYF,TGTGCCAGCAGCGTAGCCGGGACTAGCGGGTTGGATACGCAGTATTTT
TRBD1,.,TRBJ1-2,TRBV19,CASSPGQGANGYTF,TGTGCCAGTAGTCCAGGACAGGGGGCGAATGGCTACACCTTC
.,.,TRBJ1-1,TRBV30,CAWRPGMEAFF,TGTGCCTGGAGACCAGGCATGGAAGCTTTCTTT
.,.,TRBJ2-7,TRBV5-1,CASSLDTTYEQYF,TGCGCCAGCAGCCTGGACACGACCTACGAGCAGTACTTC
TRBD1,few,TRBJ2-5,TRBV7-9,CASSLPGGLETQYF,TGTGCCAGCAGCTTACCAGGGGGCTTAGAGACCCAGTACTTC
TRBD1,.,TRBJ1-5,TRBV7-2,CASSLPGQGNQPQHF,TGTGCCAGCAGCTTACCGGGACAGGGAAATCAGCCCCAGCATTTT
.,.,TRBJ2-3,TRBV19,CASSLKTGSTDTQYF,TGTGCCAGTAGTCTCAAGACAGGCAGCACAGATACGCAGTATTTT
.,.,TRBJ2-1,TRBV7-9,CASCRDMFNEQFF,TGTGCCAGCTGCCGGGACATGTTCAATGAGCAGTTCTTC
.,.,TRBJ1-3,TRBV6-1,CASVRGTGNTIYF,TGTGCCAGCGTGCGGGGGACGGGAAACACCATATATTTT
TRBD2,once,TRBJ2-7,TRBV5-1,CASSWVPGLAGGHPPSYEQYF,TGCGCCAGCAGCTGGGTCCCGGGACTAGCGGGGGGGCACCCACCTTCCTACGAGCAGTACTTC
.,few,TRBJ1-5,TRBV7-2,CASSLISTNQPQHF,TGTGCCAGCAGCTTAATAAGCACCAATCAGCCCCAGCATTTT
TRBD1,.,TRBJ1-2,TRBV27,CASSFTGTGAGYTF,TGTGCCAGCAGTTTTACCGGGACAGGGGCTGGCTACACCTTC
.,medium-sized,TRBJ1-2,TRBV2,CASSPRNRDGYTF,TGTGCCAGCAGCCCCAGGAACAGGGACGGCTACACCTTC
TRBD1,.,TRBJ1-2,TRBV14,CASSLTPTGGNGYTF,TGTGCCAGCAGCCTTACCCCGACAGGGGGGAACGGCTACACCTTC
TRBD1,.,TRBJ2-7,TRBV25-1,CASSERTGGKYEQYF,TGTGCCAGCAGTGAGCGGACAGGGGGCAAGTACGAGCAGTACTTC
.,.,TRBJ2-7,TRBV5-4,CASSSTQSYEQYF,TGTGCCAGCAGCTCGACACAGTCCTACGAGCAGTACTTC
.,.,TRBJ1-2,TRBV29-1,CSARRIWRGGYTF,TGCAGCGCCAGACGAATTTGGCGAGGTGGCTACACCTTC
.,.,TRBJ2-5,TRBV6-1,CASSEGGSIDETQYF,TGTGCCAGCAGTGAAGGGGGCTCGATTGATGAGACCCAGTACTTC
TRBD1,.,TRBJ2-7,TRBV6-5,CASSRRTGAEQYF,TGTGCCAGCAGTAGAAGGACAGGGGCCGAGCAGTACTTC
TRBD2,.,TRBJ2-7,TRBV29-1,CSGTSGSSYEQYF,TGCAGCGGGACTAGCGGGAGCTCCTACGAGCAGTACTTC
.,few,TRBJ2-5,TRBV6-6,CASSFRETQYF,TGTGCCAGCAGTTTCAGGGAGACCCAGTACTTC
.,few,TRBJ2-2,TRBV13,CASSLAELTGELFF,TGTGCCAGCAGCTTAGCGGAACTAACCGGGGAGCTGTTTTTT
.,.,TRBJ2-2,TRBV11-2,CASSLRAGTGELFF,TGTGCCAGCAGCTTGCGGGCGGGCACCGGGGAGCTGTTTTTT
.,.,TRBJ2-7,TRBV27,CASSLFGGYEQYF,TGTGCCAGCAGTTTATTCGGGGGTTACGAGCAGTACTTC
TRBD2,.,TRBJ2-7,TRBV7-9,CASSLSAGQYEQYF,TGTGCCAGCAGCTTATCAGCGGGGCAGTACGAGCAGTACTTC
TRBD2,.,TRBJ2-1,TRBV6-4,CASRLAGGSSGEQFF,TGTGCCAGCAGGCTCGCGGGGGGGTCCTCGGGTGAGCAGTTCTTC
.,.,TRBJ1-2,TRBV5-1,CASGEGTLLANYGYTF,TGCGCCAGCGGGGAGGGGACCCTTTTAGCTAACTATGGCTACACCTTC
.,.,TRBJ2-2,TRBV7-9,CASSSGTHNTGELFF,TGTGCCAGCAGCTCCGGTACTCATAACACCGGGGAGCTGTTTTTT
.,.,TRBJ2-5,TRBV7-9,CASSTGQSGMGETQYF,TGTGCCAGCAGCACCGGACAGTCCGGCATGGGAGAGACCCAGTACTTC
.,.,TRBJ1-5,TRBV29-1,CSAWDISNQPQHF,TGCAGCGCCTGGGACATTAGCAATCAGCCCCAGCATTTT
.,.,TRBJ2-7,TRBV27,CASSFLAPGLLQNF,TGTGCCAGCAGTTTTCTCGCTCCGGGACTCCTTCAGAACTTC
TRBD1,.,TRBJ1-1,TRBV18,CASSPPQGAGRTEAFF,TGTGCCAGCTCACCCCCACAGGGGGCAGGACGCACTGAAGCTTTCTTT
TRBD2,.,TRBJ2-3,TRBV5-6,CASSSPIKEREGRTDTQYF,TGTGCCAGCAGCTCCCCGATTAAGGAGCGGGAGGGCCGCACAGATACGCAGTATTTT
.,few,TRBJ2-7,TRBV14,CASSQEGRGYEQYF,TGTGCCAGCAGCCAAGAGGGAAGGGGGTACGAGCAGTACTTC
.,.,TRBJ1-2,TRBV5-1,CASSGGYYGYTF,TGCGCCAGCAGCGGGGGCTACTATGGCTACACCTTC